This T cell receptor beta chain was captured in a study of T cell responses to AZD1222 COVID-19 vaccine. Concerning this clone: Antigen unknown.

General observations from the study: Distributed over spike, vaccine-associated CD4 TCRs predominated at 160-218 and 743-854. Rises in breadth and depth of Spike-specific TCRs came after two AZD1222 doses. White British people made up most donors, females outnumbered males, and clonal diversity was possibly underestimated. In the spike-specific TCR repertoire, nearly half reportedly target unmutated variant regions.

Profiling relied on immunoSEQ multiplex PCR, and the TCRdb table lists in-frame clones only, not all of them. The repertoire includes approximately 100,000 clones, approximately 88% of them detected once, and 20% to 25% sits in the top ten. This specimen was peripheral blood, taken on day 0 of AZD1222 vaccination. This receptor was obtained from an adult in good health.

Here the CDR3 reads CASSDDGTGVAEAFF. The CDR3 bases are TGTGCCAGCAGTGATGATGGGACAGGGGTGGCTGAAGCTTTCTTT. J is TRBJ1-1 and V is TRBV25-1, with 10 positions matching TRBD1. Germline values: CDR1 MGHDK, CDR2 SYGVNS. The CDR3 loop spans 15 amino acids. J was trimmed by 6 bases and V by 3 bases; bases with no gene match: 7.